Presented here are 18 T cell receptor beta chains from one specimen sequenced in a study of post-analysis software for immune sequencing data. General study results and limits: Controls had lower frequencies than patients of a few TRBV segments, which included TRBV5-6, TRBV5-1 and TRBV20-1.

Included in the TCR beta cDNA libraries were unique molecular identifiers. TCRdb redid the calling of the PCR reads with MiXCR, one entry per CDR3 protein. The sample contains 350,000 to 450,000 distinct CDR3 sequences, 35% to 45% of which appear only once. These TCRs' antigens remain unknown. The sample taken for sequencing was blood. These receptors all come from a girl aged 2 to 9 with multiple sclerosis.

Regarding this clonotype: A much larger clone differs from this one at a single base, so this may be a read error. CDR3 sequence reads: CSARDPLAGGSYSEQFF. The CDR3 DNA is TGCAGTGCTAGAGACCCATTAGCGGGGGGATCCTACAGTGAGCAGTTCTTC. The genes are TRBV20-1 and TRBJ2-1; 10 bases fit TRBD2. This CDR3 contains 17 residues. Germline-derived CDR1 and CDR2 are DFQATT and SNEGSKA (reference sequence).

The CDR3 sequence: CASSESDLYEQYF. Written as DNA, the CDR3 is TGTGCCTCCAGTGAGTCAGATCTCTACGAGCAGTACTTC. V usage is TRBV10-3 and J usage is TRBJ2-7, with D unresolved. The V and J ends lost 11 bases and 3 bases respectively, with 17 bases between them. Looked up from germline, CDR1 is ENHRY and CDR2 is SYGVKD. This CDR3 region has 13 residues.

The chain links TRBV20-1 to TRBJ1-2; 7 bases line up with TRBD1. This CDR3 has 16 amino acids. Trimming removed 3 bases from V and 6 bases from J; junction bases left unmatched: 16. Per the germline V gene, CDR1 is DFQATT and CDR2 is SNEGSKA (reference sequence). CDR3 residues: CSASKQGVTMVDGYTF. The CDR3 DNA reads TGCAGTGCTAGTAAGCAGGGGGTCACAATGGTGGATGGCTACACCTTC.

The J gene is TRBJ2-1, the V gene TRBV11-2; D not resolved. V was cut by 6 bases and J by 5 bases, with 11 bases left in between. CDR1 is SGHAT, CDR2 FQNNGV, per germline. The CDR3 is made up of 13 amino acids. The CDR3 sequence: CASSSDENNEQFF. The CDR3 bases are TGTGCCAGCAGTTCAGACGAAAACAATGAGCAGTTCTTC.

Here the CDR3 DNA reads TGTGCCAGCTCACCACATCCGGACTTCGGCTATGGCTACACCTTC. Protein product: CASSPHPDFGYGYTF. V usage is TRBV18 and J usage is TRBJ1-2, with D uncertain. Trimming left V 1 base short and J 4 bases short, with 13 bases between. The CDR3 runs 15 residues. Germline V gene lookup returns CDR1 KGHSH and CDR2 LQKENI.

The chain carries TRBV24-1 and TRBJ2-5; 7 bases map to TRBD1. V lost 5 bases to trimming and J lost 2 bases; unmatched junction nucleotides: 7. The CDR3 consists of 15 residues. Per the germline V gene, CDR1 is KGHDR and CDR2 is SFDVKD. The CDR3, as DNA: TGTGCCACCAGTGTCAACAGGGGATCTCAAGAGACCCAGTACTTC. As protein: CATSVNRGSQETQYF.

V gene TRBV12-3 or TRBV12-4 combines with J gene TRBJ2-5; TRBD1 matches at 8 bases. J lost 3 bases, V lost 6 bases, and 9 bases had no gene match. CDR3 length equals 15 residues. The CDR3 is CASSYSGGAKETQYF. The CDR3 nucleotides read TGTGCCAGCAGCTATTCAGGGGGCGCGAAAGAGACCCAGTACTTC.

The chain uses TRBV29-1 and TRBJ2-3, with D perhaps being TRBD1 or TRBD2 (5 bases each). The length of the CDR3 is 14 residues. V shed 8 bases and J shed 4 bases, with 19 bases lying between them. Per germline, CDR1 SQVTM and CDR2 ANQGSEA. CDR3 nucleotide sequence: TGCAGCACCCTAAGCAGGGACGGGTCAGATACGCAGTATTTT. Translating gives CSTLSRDGSDTQYF.

V gene TRBV12-3 or TRBV12-4 combines with J gene TRBJ2-1; 7 bases map to TRBD2. V lost 8 bases to trimming and J lost 0 bases; unmatched junction nucleotides: 4. The CDR3 extends over 14 amino acids. This chain's CDR3 is CASQRGNSYNEQFF. CDR3 sequence (DNA): TGTGCCAGCCAGCGGGGAAACTCCTACAATGAGCAGTTCTTC.

This clonotype showed up many times. This rearrangement joins TRBV15 to TRBJ1-5; TRBD1 might be the D (5 bases). The CDR3 consists of 15 residues. Germline V CDR1 and CDR2: LNHNV, YYDKDF (reference sequence). V lost 3 bases, J lost 0 bases, and 9 bases lay in between. The CDR3 sequence is CATSSQGNSNQPQHF. CDR3 DNA: TGTGCCACCAGCAGCCAGGGTAATAGCAATCAGCCCCAGCATTTT.

This clonotype was seen a few times. The gene calls are TRBV12-3 or TRBV12-4 and TRBJ1-1; weak D call: TRBD1 (6 bases). This CDR3 is 13 amino acids long. Trimming took 6 bases from V and 1 from J, leaving 9 bases between them. The CDR3 nucleotides read TGTGCCAGCAGGTGGACAGAGAACACTGAAGCTTTCTTT. Translating gives CASRWTENTEAFF.

The chain uses TRBV7-2 and TRBJ2-7; D is undetermined. V lost 2 bases, J lost 0 bases, and 11 bases lay in between. This CDR3 has 15 residues. CDR1 is SGHTA and CDR2 is FQGNSA in the germline V gene. The CDR3 DNA is TGTGCCAGCAGCTTATCCCGACTGAACTCCTACGAGCAGTACTTC. Translated: CASSLSRLNSYEQYF.

This clonotype was seen a handful of times. The chain combines TRBV6-5 with TRBJ1-5; D gene unclear. This CDR3 is 12 amino acids long. Trimming pared 5 bases from V and 3 bases from J, leaving 5 bases between. The germline gives CDR1 MNHEY, CDR2 SVGAGI. The CDR3 coding sequence is TGTGCCAGCAGTCCACTCAATCAGCCCCAGCATTTT. It codes for CASSPLNQPQHF.

The V gene is TRBV7-2, the J gene TRBJ1-1, with D possibly matching TRBD1 (6 bases). V was cut by 0 bases and J by 0 bases, with 14 bases left in between. The CDR3 loop spans 17 amino acids. Per germline, CDR1 SGHTA and CDR2 FQGNSA. CDR3 nucleotide sequence: TGTGCCAGCAGCTTAGCGGGGGGGGGGGGGCTGAACACTGAAGCTTTCTTT. Its protein is CASSLAGGGGLNTEAFF.

The J gene is TRBJ1-3, the V gene TRBV12-3 or TRBV12-4; D remains unclear. The CDR3 runs to 13 residues. V was shortened by 5 bases and J by 3 bases, with 8 bases between the two germline ends. CDR3 bases: TGTGCCAGCAGTGGACCGAATGGAAACACCATATATTTT. This sequence encodes CASSGPNGNTIYF.

The J gene is TRBJ2-2, the V gene TRBV7-9, with 8 bases aligning to TRBD1. Germline CDR1 is SEHNR and CDR2 is FQNEAQ (reference sequence). This CDR3 region has 16 residues. Germline trimming cut 4 bases from V and 3 bases from J; bases unmatched to any gene: 7. DNA for the CDR3: TGTGCCAGCAGCTCATTAGAGGACAGGGACACCGGGGAGCTGTTTTTT. It codes for CASSSLEDRDTGELFF.

The rearrangement links TRBV4-3 to TRBJ2-1; the match to TRBD2 covers 13 bases. V shed 0 bases and J 10 bases; nucleotides not matched to a gene: 6. This CDR3 contains 16 residues. Germline assignment: CDR1 LGHNA and CDR2 YSLEER. This chain's CDR3 is CASSQEGTSGIGEQFF. The DNA for the CDR3 is TGCGCCAGCAGCCAAGAAGGGACTAGCGGGATTGGCGAGCAGTTCTTC.

This clonotype was recorded a few times. The chain couples TRBV5-1 to TRBJ2-6; D not resolved. Per germline, CDR1 SGHRS and CDR2 YFSETQ. This CDR3 contains 13 residues. V was shortened by 4 bases and J by 2 bases, with 4 bases between the two germline ends. The CDR3 DNA follows: TGCGCCAGCAGCCCTCCTGGGGCCAACGTCCTGACTTTC. Translation gives CASSPPGANVLTF.